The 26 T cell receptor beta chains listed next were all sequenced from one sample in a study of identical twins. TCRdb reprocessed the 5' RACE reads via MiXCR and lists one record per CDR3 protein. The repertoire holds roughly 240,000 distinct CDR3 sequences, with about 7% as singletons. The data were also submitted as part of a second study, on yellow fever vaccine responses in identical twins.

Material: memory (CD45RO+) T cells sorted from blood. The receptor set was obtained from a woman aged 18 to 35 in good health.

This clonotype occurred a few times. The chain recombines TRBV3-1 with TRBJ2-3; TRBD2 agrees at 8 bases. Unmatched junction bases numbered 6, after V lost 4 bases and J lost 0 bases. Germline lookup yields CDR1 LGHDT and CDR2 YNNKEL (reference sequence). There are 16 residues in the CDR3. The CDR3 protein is CASSRAGGLSTDTQYF. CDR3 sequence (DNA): TGTGCCAGCAGCCGGGCGGGGGGCCTGAGCACAGATACGCAGTATTTT.

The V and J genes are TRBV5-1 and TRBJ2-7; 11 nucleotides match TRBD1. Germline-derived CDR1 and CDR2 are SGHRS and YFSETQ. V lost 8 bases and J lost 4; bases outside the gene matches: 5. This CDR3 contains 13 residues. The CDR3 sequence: CARPGTGGYEQYF. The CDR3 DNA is TGCGCCAGGCCGGGGACAGGGGGGTACGAGCAGTACTTC.

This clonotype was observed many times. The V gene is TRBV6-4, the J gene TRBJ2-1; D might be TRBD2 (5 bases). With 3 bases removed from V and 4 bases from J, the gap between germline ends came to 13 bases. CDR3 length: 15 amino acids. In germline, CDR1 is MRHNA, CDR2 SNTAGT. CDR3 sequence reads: CASSEGSEGYNEQFF. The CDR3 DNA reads TGTGCCAGCAGTGAGGGTAGCGAGGGATACAATGAGCAGTTCTTC.

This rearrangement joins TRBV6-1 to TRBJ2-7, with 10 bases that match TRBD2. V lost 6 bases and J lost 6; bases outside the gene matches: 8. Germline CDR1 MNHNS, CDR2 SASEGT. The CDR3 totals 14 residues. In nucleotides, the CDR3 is TGTGCCAGCAGGGGGAGCGGGAGGGCAATCGAGCAGTACTTC. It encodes CASRGSGRAIEQYF.

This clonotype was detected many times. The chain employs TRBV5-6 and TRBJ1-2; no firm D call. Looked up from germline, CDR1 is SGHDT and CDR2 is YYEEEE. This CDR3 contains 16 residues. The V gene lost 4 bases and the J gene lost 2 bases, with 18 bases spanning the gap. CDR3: CASSLRGGTQNYGYTF. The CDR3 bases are TGTGCCAGCAGCCTCCGCGGTGGTACCCAAAACTATGGCTACACCTTC.

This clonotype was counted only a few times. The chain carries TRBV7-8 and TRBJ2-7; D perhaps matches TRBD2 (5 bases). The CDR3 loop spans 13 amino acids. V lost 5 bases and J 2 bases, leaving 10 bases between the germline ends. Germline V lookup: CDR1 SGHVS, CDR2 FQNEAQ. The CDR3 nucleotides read TGTGCCAGCAGCCCGGGAACCCCCTACGAGCAGTACTTC. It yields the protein CASSPGTPYEQYF.

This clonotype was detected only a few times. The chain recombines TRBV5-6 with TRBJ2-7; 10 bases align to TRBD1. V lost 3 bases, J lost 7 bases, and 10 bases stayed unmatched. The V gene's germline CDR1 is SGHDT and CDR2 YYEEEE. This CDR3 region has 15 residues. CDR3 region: CASSSAGTGAREQYV. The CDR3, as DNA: TGTGCCAGCAGCTCTGCCGGGACAGGGGCCCGGGAGCAGTACGTC.

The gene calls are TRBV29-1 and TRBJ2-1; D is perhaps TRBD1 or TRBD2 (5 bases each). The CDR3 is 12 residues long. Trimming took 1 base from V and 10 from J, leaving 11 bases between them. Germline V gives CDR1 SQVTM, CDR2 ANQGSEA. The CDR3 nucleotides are TGCAGCGTTGAAGTGAGGGGCCCCGAGCAGTTCTTC. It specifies CSVEVRGPEQFF.

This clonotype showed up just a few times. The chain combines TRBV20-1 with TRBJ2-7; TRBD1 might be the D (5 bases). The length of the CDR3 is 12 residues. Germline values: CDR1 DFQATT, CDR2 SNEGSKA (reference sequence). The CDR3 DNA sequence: TGCAGCCTCGAAGGGGCCAACTACGAGCAGTACTTC. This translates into CSLEGANYEQYF.

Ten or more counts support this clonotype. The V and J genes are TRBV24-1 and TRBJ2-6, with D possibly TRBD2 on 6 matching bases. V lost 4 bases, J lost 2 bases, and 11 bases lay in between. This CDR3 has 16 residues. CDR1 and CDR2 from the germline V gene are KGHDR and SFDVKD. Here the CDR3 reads CATSETGGPGANVLTF. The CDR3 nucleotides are TGTGCCACCAGTGAGACCGGGGGACCTGGGGCCAACGTCCTGACTTTC.

CDR3 sequence (DNA): TGTGCCAGCTCAACTGACAGGGCTTCGATCAGACCCCTCCACTTT. Amino acid sequence: CASSTDRASIRPLHF. The chain uses TRBV18 and TRBJ1-6, with 7 bases fitting TRBD1. Germline CDR1 and CDR2: KGHSH and LQKENI. Trimming removed 5 bases from V and 12 bases from J; junction bases left unmatched: 13. The CDR3 is 15 amino acids.

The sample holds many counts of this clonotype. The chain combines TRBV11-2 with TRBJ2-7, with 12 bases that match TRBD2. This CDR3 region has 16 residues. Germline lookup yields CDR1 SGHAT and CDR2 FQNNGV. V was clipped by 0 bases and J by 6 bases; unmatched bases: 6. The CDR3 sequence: CASSLDRGLAGAEQYV. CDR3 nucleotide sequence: TGTGCCAGCAGCTTAGATCGGGGACTAGCGGGTGCCGAGCAGTACGTC.

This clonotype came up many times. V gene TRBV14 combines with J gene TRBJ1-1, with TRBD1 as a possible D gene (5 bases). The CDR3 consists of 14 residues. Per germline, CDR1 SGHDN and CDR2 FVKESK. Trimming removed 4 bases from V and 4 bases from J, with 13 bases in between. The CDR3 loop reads CASSPTRGFTEAFF. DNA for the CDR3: TGTGCCAGCAGCCCCACCCGGGGGTTCACTGAAGCTTTCTTT.

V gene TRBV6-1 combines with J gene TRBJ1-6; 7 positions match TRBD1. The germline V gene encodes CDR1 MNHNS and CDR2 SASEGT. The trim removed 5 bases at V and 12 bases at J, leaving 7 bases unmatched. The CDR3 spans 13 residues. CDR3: CASSPTGKVPLHF. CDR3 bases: TGTGCCAGCAGTCCGACAGGGAAGGTACCCCTCCACTTT.

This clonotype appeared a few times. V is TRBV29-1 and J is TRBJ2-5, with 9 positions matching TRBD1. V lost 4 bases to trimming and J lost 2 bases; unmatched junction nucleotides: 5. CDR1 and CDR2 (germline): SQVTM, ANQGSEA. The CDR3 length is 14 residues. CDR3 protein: CSVATGGGQETQYF. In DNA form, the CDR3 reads TGCAGCGTTGCGACAGGGGGGGGACAAGAGACCCAGTACTTC.

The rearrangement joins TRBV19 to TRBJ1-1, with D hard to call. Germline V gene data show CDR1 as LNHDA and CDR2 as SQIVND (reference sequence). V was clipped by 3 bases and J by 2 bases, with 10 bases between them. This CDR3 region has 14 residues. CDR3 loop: CASSIPASNTEAFF. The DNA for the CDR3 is TGTGCCAGTAGTATCCCCGCCAGTAACACTGAAGCTTTCTTT.

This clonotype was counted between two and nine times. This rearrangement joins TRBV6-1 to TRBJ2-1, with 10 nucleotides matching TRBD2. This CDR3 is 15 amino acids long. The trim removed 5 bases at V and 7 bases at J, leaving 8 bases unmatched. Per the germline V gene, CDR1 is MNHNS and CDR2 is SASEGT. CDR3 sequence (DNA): TGTGCCAGCAGTCCGTCAGGAGCGGGAGGGAATGAGCAGTTCTTC. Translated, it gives CASSPSGAGGNEQFF.

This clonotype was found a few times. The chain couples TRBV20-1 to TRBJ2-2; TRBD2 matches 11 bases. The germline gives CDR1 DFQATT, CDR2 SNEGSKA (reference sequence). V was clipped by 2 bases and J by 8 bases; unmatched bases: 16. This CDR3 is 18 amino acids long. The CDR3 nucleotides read TGCAGTGCTAGAACTCCGATAGCGGGGGGGCCTTATATAGGGGAGCTGTTTTTT. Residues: CSARTPIAGGPYIGELFF.

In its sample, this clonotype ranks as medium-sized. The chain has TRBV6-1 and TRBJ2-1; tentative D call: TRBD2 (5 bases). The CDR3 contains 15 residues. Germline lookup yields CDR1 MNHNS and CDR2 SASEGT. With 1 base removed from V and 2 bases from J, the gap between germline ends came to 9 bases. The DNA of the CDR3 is TGTGCCAGCAGTGAAGATGAGGGAACCTACAATGAGCAGTTCTTC. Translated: CASSEDEGTYNEQFF.

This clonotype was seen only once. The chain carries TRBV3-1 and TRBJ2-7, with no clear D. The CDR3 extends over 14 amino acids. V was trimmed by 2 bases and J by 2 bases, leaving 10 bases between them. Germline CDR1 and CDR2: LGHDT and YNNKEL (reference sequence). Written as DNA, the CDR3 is TGTGCCAGCAGCCAATCCTCCCGGGCCTACGAGCAGTACTTC. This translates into CASSQSSRAYEQYF.

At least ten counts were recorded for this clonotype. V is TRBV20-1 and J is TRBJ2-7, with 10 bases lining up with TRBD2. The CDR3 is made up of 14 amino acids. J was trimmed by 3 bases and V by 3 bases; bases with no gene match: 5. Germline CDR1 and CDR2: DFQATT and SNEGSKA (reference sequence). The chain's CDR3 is CSARTSGRGYEQYF. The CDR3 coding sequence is TGCAGTGCTAGGACTAGCGGGCGGGGCTACGAGCAGTACTTC.

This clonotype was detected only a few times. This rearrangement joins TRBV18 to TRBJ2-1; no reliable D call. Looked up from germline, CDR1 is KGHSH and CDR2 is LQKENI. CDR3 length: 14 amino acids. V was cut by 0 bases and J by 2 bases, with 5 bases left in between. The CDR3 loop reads CASSPPTTYNEQFF. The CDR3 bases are TGTGCCAGCTCACCACCTACAACCTACAATGAGCAGTTCTTC.

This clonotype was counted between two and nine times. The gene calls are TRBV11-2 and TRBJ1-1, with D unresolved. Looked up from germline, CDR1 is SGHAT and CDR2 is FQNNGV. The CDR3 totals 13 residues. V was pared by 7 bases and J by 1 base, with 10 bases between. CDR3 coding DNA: TGTGCCAGCACCCTCGGAACGAACACTGAAGCTTTCTTT. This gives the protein CASTLGTNTEAFF.

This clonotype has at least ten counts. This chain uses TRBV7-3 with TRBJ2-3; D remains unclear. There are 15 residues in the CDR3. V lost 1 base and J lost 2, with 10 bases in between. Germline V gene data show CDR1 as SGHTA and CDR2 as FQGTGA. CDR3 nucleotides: TGTGCCAGCAGCTTAAAGGGCCTGGACACAGATACGCAGTATTTT. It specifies CASSLKGLDTDTQYF.

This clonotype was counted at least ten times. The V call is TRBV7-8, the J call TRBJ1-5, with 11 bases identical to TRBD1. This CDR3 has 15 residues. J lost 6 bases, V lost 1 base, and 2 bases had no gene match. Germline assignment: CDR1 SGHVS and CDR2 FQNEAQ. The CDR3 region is CASSLGGTGGQPQHF. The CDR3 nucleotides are TGTGCCAGCAGCTTAGGTGGGACAGGGGGTCAGCCCCAGCATTTT. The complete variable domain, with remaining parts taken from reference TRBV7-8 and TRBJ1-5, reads GAGVSQSPRYKVAKRGQDVALRCDPISGHVSLFWYQQALGQGPEFLTYFQNEAQLDKSGLPSDRFFAERPEGSVSTLKIQRTQQEDSAVYLCASSLGGTGGQPQHFGDGTRLSIL.

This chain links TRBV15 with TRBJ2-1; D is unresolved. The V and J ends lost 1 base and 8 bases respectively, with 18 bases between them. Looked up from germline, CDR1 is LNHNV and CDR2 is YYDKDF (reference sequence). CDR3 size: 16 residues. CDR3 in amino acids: CATSRGGSKPHDEQFF. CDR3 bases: TGTGCCACCAGCAGAGGGGGTAGTAAGCCCCACGATGAGCAGTTCTTC.